One sample yielded the 17 T cell receptor beta chains listed below, sequenced in a study of PD-1 blockade in classical Hodgkin lymphoma (dated by TCRdb to the early 2020s). Library preparation employed the immunoSEQ multiplex PCR assay. TCRdb limited this immuneACCESS table to in-frame rearrangements with V and J called. A share of clones is missing; checked studies link under half to unresolved V genes, and the rest is unexplained. This sample holds about 50,000 clones; 90% were observed only once. The ten largest account for around 14% of the sample. What this sample's time point label stands for: cycle 4 day 1 (C4D1), after less than seven weeks of nivolumab. Every trial patient had relapsed following autologous stem cell transplantation, and prior brentuximab vedotin exposure was what differed among cohorts A, B and C. Material: peripheral blood mononuclear cells (PBMCs), obtained before the fourth cycle of nivolumab. These receptors were collected from a human donor with classical Hodgkin lymphoma.

Remarks on this clone: Mismatch with germline at one junction end may stem from a read error. V usage is TRBV12-5 and J usage is TRBJ1-2, with a weak D call TRBD1 (5 bases). Per germline, CDR1 LGHNT and CDR2 FRNRAP. This CDR3 contains 10 residues. In DNA form, the CDR3 reads TGTGCTAGTGGCCAACCGGGACTCCTCTTC. This sequence encodes CASGQPGLLF.

This clone has a single count. This rearrangement joins TRBV5-1 to TRBJ2-3; 11 bases map to TRBD2. The germline V gene has CDR1 SGHRS and CDR2 YFSETQ. J gave up 0 bases and V 9 bases, and 6 bases lay outside the gene matches. The CDR3 consists of 15 residues. CDR3 DNA: TGCGCCACCCGACTAGCGGGATCTAGCACAGATACGCAGTATTTT. Protein sequence: CATRLAGSSTDTQYF.

CDR3 sequence reads: CASSPYKPKAFF. The DNA for the CDR3 is TGTGCCAGCAGCCCGTATAAACCAAAAGCTTTCTTT. The chain is built from TRBV11-3 and TRBJ1-1; D not certain. Germline lookup yields CDR1 SGHNT and CDR2 YENEEA. V dropped 5 bases and J dropped 9 bases, with 13 bases sitting between them. The CDR3 covers 12 residues.

The chain combines TRBV9 with TRBJ2-2, with D uncertain. Germline assignment: CDR1 SGDLS and CDR2 YYNGEE. This CDR3 is 15 amino acids long. The V end lost 4 bases, the J end lost 5 bases, and 15 bases lay between the germline ends. CDR3 protein: CASSPQFQPTGELFF. Written as DNA, the CDR3 is TGTGCCAGCAGCCCCCAGTTTCAGCCGACCGGGGAGCTGTTTTTT. Supplemented by reference TRBV9 and TRBJ2-2, the full variable domain reads DSGVTQTPKHLITATGQRVTLRCSPRSGDLSVYWYQQSLDQGLQFLIQYYNGEERAKGNILERFSAQQFPDLHSELNLSSLELGDSALYFCASSPQFQPTGELFFGEGSRLTVL.

This rearrangement joins TRBV6-4 to TRBJ2-1; 7 nucleotides align to TRBD2. Trimming cost V 3 bases and J 5 bases; bases outside gene matches: 10. Germline V gene data show CDR1 as MRHNA and CDR2 as SNTAGT. This CDR3 is 16 amino acids long. For the CDR3, the DNA is TGTGCCAGCAGTGAAAGTCTAGCGGTGACTCACAATGAGCAGTTCTTC. Its translation: CASSESLAVTHNEQFF.

The J gene is TRBJ2-2, the V gene TRBV27, with 7 positions matching TRBD2. Germline V CDR1 and CDR2: MNHEY, SMNVEV (reference sequence). The CDR3 extends over 15 amino acids. Trimming at V came to 3 bases and at J to 3 bases, leaving 4 bases not matched to a gene. The CDR3 protein is CASSLLAGHTGELFF. DNA for the CDR3: TGTGCCAGCAGTTTGTTAGCGGGCCACACCGGGGAGCTGTTTTTT.

The CDR3, as DNA: TGCGCCAGCAGCGCATCGGGAGCTGAGCAGTTCTTC. Its translation is CASSASGAEQFF. J is TRBJ2-1 and V is TRBV5-1, with TRBD2 as a possible D gene (6 bases). CDR1 and CDR2 from the germline V gene are SGHRS and YFSETQ. V lost 4 bases, J lost 9 bases, and 11 bases lay in between. The CDR3 totals 12 residues.

The genes are TRBV15 and TRBJ1-2; 9 bases match TRBD1. The germline V gene encodes CDR1 LNHNV and CDR2 YYDKDF (reference sequence). The J segment lost 3 bases and the V segment lost 4 bases, leaving 9 bases of the junction unmatched. CDR3 length: 16 residues. In DNA, the CDR3 is TGTGCCACCAGCATCCACAACAGGGGGCGAGACTATGGCTACACCTTC. It codes for CATSIHNRGRDYGYTF. Filled out from reference TRBV15 and TRBJ1-2, the complete variable domain reads DAMVIQNPRYQVTQFGKPVTLSCSQTLNHNVMYWYQQKSSQAPKLLFHYYDKDFNNEADTPDNFQSRRPNTSFCFLDIRSPGLGDTAMYLCATSIHNRGRDYGYTFGSGTRLTVV.

This clone came up once. The chain has TRBV5-5 and TRBJ2-7; no reliable D call. The CDR3 runs 12 residues. The germline V and J ends were trimmed by 1 base and 2 bases, with 4 bases remaining between them. Germline V lookup: CDR1 SGHKS, CDR2 YYEKEE (reference sequence). This CDR3 reads CASSLWTYEQYF. As DNA, the CDR3 is TGTGCCAGCAGCTTGTGGACCTACGAGCAGTACTTC.

The chain uses TRBV7-9 and TRBJ2-3, with 8 bases fitting TRBD1. CDR1 and CDR2 from the germline V gene are SEHNR and FQNEAQ (reference sequence). Germline trimming cut 1 base from V and 7 bases from J; bases unmatched to any gene: 16. The CDR3 extends over 18 amino acids. DNA for the CDR3: TGTGCCAGCAGCTTAGTGTATTTGGGCAGGGGGCTGGCTTATACGCAGTATTTT. This codes for CASSLVYLGRGLAYTQYF.

V gene TRBV5-4 combines with J gene TRBJ2-7; D perhaps matches TRBD2 (6 bases). V lost 0 bases and J lost 3, with 13 bases in between. The CDR3 has 15 amino acids. Germline CDR1 reads SGHNT; CDR2 reads YYREEE (reference sequence). DNA of the CDR3: TGTGCCAGCAGCTTGGGCGGGATCCTCTTCTACGAGCAGTACTTC. It encodes CASSLGGILFYEQYF.

The V gene is TRBV7-2, the J gene TRBJ2-7, with a weak D call TRBD1 (7 bases). The CDR3 covers 15 residues. Trimming took off 5 bases at V and 0 bases at J, with 14 bases between the two ends. Germline V gives CDR1 SGHTA, CDR2 FQGNSA. CDR3: CASSGAGQSSYEQYF. DNA for the CDR3: TGTGCCAGCAGCGGGGCGGGACAGAGCTCCTACGAGCAGTACTTC.

The chain joins TRBV5-8 to TRBJ2-7; D is perhaps TRBD1 or TRBD2 (5 bases each). Germline V gives CDR1 SGHTS, CDR2 YDEGEE. Trimming pared 4 bases from V and 1 base from J, leaving 9 bases between. The CDR3 totals 13 residues. CDR3 sequence (DNA): TGTGCCAGCAGCCCCGAGGGGTCCTACGAGCAGTACTTC. Its translation: CASSPEGSYEQYF.

This clone appeared once. This CDR3 reads CASSLWTSGAYNEQFF. The DNA of the CDR3 is TGTGCCAGCAGCTTGTGGACTAGCGGAGCCTACAATGAGCAGTTCTTC. V gene TRBV7-6 combines with J gene TRBJ2-1; 10 positions match TRBD2. The V and J ends lost 3 bases and 2 bases, in that order; junction bases with no gene match: 4. The germline V gene encodes CDR1 SGHVS and CDR2 FNYEAQ. The CDR3 totals 16 residues.

The gene calls are TRBV7-3 and TRBJ2-1; D is undetermined. Germline V gene sequence: CDR1 SGHTA, CDR2 FQGTGA. Trimming shortened V by 4 bases and J by 6 bases, and 10 bases separated the two germline ends. This CDR3 comprises 13 residues. This CDR3 reads CASSSIPGNEQFF. CDR3 nucleotides: TGTGCCAGCAGCTCCATACCTGGCAATGAGCAGTTCTTC.

The chain links TRBV12-5 to TRBJ2-7, with D maybe TRBD2 (6 bases). The CDR3 runs 22 residues. In germline, CDR1 is LGHNT, CDR2 FRNRAP. Trimming took 1 base from V and 3 from J, leaving 34 bases between them. Here the CDR3 reads CASGLGMGTQYASLSTIYEQYF. DNA for the CDR3: TGTGCTAGTGGTTTGGGGATGGGGACTCAATACGCGTCACTCAGTACAATCTACGAGCAGTACTTC.

The chain employs TRBV10-3 and TRBJ1-4; 7 bases line up with TRBD1. CDR1 ENHRY and CDR2 SYGVKD come from the germline V gene. This CDR3 has 14 residues. V lost 2 bases and J lost 8; bases outside the gene matches: 5. The DNA of the CDR3 is TGTGCCATCAGTGAGGTCGGGACAGCGGAAAAACTGTTTTTT. It is translated as CAISEVGTAEKLFF.